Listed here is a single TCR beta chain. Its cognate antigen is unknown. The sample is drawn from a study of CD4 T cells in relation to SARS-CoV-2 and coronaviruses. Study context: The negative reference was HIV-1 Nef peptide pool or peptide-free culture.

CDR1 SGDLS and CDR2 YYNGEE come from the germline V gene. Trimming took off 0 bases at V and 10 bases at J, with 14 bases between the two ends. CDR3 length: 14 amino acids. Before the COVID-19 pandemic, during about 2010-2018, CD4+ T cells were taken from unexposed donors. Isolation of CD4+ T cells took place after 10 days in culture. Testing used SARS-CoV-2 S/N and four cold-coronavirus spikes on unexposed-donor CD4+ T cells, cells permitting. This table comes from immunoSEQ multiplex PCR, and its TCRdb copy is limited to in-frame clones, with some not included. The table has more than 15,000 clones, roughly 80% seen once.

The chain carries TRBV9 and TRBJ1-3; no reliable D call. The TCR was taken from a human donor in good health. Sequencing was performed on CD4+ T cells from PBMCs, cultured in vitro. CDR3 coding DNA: TGTGCCAGCAGCGTAGAGGCTCAAGGAGAGACCATATATTTT. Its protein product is CASSVEAQGETIYF.